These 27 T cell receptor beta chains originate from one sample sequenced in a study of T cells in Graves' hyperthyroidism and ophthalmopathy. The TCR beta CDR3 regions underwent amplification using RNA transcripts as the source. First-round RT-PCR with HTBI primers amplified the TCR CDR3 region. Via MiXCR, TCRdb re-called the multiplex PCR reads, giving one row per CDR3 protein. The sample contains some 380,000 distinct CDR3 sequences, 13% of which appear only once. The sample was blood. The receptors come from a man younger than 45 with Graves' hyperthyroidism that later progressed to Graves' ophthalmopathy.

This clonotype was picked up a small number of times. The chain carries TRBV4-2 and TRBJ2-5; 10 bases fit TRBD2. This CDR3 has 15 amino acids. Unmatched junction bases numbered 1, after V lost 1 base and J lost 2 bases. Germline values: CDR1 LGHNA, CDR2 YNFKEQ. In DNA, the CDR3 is TGTGCCAGCAGCCAAGCAGCGGGGGGGCAAGAGACCCAGTACTTC. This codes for CASSQAAGGQETQYF.

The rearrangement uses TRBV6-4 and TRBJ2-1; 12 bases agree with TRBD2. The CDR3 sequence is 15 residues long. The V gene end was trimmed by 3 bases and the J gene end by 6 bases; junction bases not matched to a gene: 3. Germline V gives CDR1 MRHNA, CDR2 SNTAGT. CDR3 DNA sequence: TGTGCCAGCAGTGAGACTAGCGGGGGAGGCAATGAGCAGTTCTTC. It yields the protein CASSETSGGGNEQFF.

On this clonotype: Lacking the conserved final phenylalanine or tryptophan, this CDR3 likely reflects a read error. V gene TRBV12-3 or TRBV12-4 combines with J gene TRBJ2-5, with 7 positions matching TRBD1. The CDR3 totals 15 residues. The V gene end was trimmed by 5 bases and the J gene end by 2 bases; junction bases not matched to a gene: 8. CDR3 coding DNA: TGTGCCAGCAGTGGAAAACAGGGGATACAAGAGACCCAGTACTTG. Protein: CASSGKQGIQETQYL.

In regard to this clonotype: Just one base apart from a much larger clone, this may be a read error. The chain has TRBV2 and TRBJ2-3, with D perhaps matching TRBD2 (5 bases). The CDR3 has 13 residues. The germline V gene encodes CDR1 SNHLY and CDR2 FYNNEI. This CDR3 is CASSEDRGYTQCF. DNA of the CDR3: TGTGCCAGCAGTGAAGACCGGGGATATACGCAGTGTTTT.

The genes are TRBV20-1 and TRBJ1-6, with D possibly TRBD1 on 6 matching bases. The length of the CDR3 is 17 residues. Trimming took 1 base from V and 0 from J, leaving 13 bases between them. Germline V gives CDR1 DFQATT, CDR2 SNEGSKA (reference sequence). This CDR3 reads CSARGRGHSSYNSPLHF. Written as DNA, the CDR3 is TGCAGTGCTAGAGGCAGGGGTCACAGCTCCTATAATTCACCCCTCCACTTT.

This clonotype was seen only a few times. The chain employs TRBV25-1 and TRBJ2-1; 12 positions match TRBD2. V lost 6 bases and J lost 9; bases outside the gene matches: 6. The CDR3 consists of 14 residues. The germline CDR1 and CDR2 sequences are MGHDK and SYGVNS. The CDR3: CASSRTSGVGEQFF. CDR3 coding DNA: TGTGCCAGCAGCCGGACTAGCGGGGTAGGTGAGCAGTTCTTC. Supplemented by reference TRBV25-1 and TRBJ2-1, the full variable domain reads EADIYQTPRYLVIGTGKKITLECSQTMGHDKMYWYQQDPGMELHLIHYSYGVNSTEKGDLSSESTVSRIRTEHFPLTLESARPSHTSQYLCASSRTSGVGEQFFGPGTRLTVL.

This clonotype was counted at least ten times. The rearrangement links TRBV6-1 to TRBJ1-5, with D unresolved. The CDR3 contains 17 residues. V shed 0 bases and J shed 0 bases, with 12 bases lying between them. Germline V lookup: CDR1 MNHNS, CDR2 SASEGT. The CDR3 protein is CASSEAYHRYSNQPQHF. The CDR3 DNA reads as TGTGCCAGCAGTGAAGCTTATCACAGATATAGCAATCAGCCCCAGCATTTT.

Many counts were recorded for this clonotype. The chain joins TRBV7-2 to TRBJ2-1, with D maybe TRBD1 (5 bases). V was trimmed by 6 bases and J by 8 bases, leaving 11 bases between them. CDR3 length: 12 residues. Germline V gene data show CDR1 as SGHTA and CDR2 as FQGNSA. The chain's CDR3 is CASSSQGYEQFF. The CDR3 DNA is TGTGCCAGCAGTTCCCAGGGCTATGAGCAGTTCTTC.

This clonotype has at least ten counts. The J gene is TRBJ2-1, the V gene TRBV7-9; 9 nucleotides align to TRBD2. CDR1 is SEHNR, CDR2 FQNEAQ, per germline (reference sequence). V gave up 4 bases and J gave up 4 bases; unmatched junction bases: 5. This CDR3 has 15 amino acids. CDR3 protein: CASSYSGGFYNEQFF. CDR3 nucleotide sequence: TGTGCCAGCAGCTATAGCGGGGGCTTTTACAATGAGCAGTTCTTC.

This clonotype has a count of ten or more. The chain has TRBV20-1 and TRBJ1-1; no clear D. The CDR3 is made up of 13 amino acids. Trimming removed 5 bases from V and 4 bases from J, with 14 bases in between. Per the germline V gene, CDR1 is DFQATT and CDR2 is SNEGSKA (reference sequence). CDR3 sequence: CSASQRVGTEAFF. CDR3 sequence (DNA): TGCAGTGCTTCACAAAGGGTGGGCACTGAAGCTTTCTTT.

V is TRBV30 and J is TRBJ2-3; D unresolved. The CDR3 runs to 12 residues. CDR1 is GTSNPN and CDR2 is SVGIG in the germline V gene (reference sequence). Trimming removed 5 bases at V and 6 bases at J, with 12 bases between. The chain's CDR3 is CAWGPRPDTQYF. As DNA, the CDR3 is TGTGCCTGGGGCCCCCGCCCTGATACGCAGTATTTT.

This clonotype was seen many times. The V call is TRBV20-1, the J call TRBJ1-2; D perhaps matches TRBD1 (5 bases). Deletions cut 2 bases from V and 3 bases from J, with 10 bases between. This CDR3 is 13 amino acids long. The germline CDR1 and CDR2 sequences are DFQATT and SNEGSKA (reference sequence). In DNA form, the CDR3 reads TGCAGTGCTAGACCCAGGGAAGACTATGGCTACACCTTC. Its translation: CSARPREDYGYTF.

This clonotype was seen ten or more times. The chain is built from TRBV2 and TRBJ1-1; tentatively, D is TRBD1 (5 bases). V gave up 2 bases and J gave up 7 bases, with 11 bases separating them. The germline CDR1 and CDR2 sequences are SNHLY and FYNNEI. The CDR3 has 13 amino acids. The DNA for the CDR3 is TGTGCCAGCAGTGAATTCGGAGGGGTTGAAGCTTTCTTT. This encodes CASSEFGGVEAFF.

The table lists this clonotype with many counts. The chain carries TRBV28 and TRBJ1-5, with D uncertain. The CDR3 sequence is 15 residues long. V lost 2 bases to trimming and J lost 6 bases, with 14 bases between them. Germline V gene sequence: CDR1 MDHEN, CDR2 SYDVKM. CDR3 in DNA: TGTGCCAGCAGTTTAACACCCGAGGGAGGTCAGCCCCAGCATTTT. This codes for CASSLTPEGGQPQHF. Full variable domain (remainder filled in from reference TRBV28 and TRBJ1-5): DVKVTQSSRYLVKRTGEKVFLECVQDMDHENMFWYRQDPGLGLRLIYFSYDVKMKEKGDIPEGYSVSREKKERFSLILESASTNQTSMYLCASSLTPEGGQPQHFGDGTRLSIL.

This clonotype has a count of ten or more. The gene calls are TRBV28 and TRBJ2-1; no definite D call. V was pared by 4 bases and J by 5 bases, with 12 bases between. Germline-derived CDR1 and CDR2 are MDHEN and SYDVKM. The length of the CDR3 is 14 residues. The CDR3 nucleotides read TGTGCCAGCAGTTATAACTCAAAAAACAATGAGCAGTTCTTC. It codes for CASSYNSKNNEQFF.

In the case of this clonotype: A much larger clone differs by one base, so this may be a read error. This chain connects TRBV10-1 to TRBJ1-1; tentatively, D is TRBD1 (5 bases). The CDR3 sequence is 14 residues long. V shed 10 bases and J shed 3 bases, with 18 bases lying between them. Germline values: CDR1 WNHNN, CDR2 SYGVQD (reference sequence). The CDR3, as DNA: TGCGCCACCAGATTGGGACCGAGGGACACTGAAGCTTTCTTT. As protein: CATRLGPRDTEAFF.

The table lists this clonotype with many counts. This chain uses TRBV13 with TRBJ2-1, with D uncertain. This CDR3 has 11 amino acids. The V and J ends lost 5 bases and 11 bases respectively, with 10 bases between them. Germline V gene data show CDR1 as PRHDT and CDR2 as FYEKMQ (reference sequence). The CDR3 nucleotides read TGTGCCAGCAGCAAGAGCCGGAAGCAGTTCTTC. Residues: CASSKSRKQFF.

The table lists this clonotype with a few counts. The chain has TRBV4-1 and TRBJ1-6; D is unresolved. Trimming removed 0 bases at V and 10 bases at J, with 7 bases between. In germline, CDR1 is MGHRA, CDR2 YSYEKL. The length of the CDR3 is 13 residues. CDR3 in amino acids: CASSQDSNSPLHF. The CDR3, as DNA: TGCGCCAGCAGCCAAGATTCAAACTCACCCCTCCACTTT.

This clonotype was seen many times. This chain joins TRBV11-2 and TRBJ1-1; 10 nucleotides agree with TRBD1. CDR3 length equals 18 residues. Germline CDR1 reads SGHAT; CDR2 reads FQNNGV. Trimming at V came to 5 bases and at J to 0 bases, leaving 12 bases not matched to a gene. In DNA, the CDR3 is TGTGCCAGCAGCCCACATATTCCCGGGACAGGGGTGAACACTGAAGCTTTCTTT. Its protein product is CASSPHIPGTGVNTEAFF.

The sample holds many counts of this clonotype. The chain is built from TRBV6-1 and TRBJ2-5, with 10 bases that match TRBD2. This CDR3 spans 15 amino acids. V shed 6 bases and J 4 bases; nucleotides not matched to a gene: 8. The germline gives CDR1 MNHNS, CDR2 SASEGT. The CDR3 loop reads CASSAGLAVGETQYF. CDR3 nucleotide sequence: TGTGCCAGCAGCGCTGGACTAGCGGTCGGAGAGACCCAGTACTTC.

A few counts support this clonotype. Here the CDR3 DNA reads TGTGCCAGCAGCTTAAACCAGGGAGTTGATAATTCACCCCTCCACTTT. This codes for CASSLNQGVDNSPLHF. V is TRBV7-3 and J is TRBJ1-6; D is perhaps TRBD1 (5 bases). This CDR3 comprises 16 residues. The germline V gene has CDR1 SGHTA and CDR2 FQGTGA. V was shortened by 1 base and J by 5 bases, with 12 bases between the two germline ends.

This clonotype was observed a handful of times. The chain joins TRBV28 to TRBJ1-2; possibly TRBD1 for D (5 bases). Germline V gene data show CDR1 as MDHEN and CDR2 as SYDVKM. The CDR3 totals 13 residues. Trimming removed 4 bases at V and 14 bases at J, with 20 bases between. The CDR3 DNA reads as TGTGCCAGCAGTTCTCCCGGGACCGTAGTTCAGACCTTC. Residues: CASSSPGTVVQTF.

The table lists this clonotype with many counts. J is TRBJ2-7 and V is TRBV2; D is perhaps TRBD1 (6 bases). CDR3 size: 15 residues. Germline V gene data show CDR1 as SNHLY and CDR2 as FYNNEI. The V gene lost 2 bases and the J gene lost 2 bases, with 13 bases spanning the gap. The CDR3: CASSEQDSVTYEQYF. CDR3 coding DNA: TGTGCCAGCAGTGAACAGGACAGCGTTACCTACGAGCAGTACTTC.

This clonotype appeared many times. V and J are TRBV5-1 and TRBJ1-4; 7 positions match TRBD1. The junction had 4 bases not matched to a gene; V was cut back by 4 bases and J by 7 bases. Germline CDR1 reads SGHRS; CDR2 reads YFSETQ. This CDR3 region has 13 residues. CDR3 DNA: TGCGCCAGCAGCCAGGGGGAGGGTGAAAAACTGTTTTTT. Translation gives CASSQGEGEKLFF.

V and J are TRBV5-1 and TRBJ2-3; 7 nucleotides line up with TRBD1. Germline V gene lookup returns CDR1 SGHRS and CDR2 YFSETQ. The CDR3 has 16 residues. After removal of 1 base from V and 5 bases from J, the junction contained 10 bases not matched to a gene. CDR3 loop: CASSLSLAGGRDTQYF. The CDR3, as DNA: TGCGCCAGCAGCTTGTCTCTGGCAGGGGGTAGAGATACGCAGTATTTT. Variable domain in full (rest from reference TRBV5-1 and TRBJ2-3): KAGVTQTPRYLIKTRGQQVTLSCSPISGHRSVSWYQQTPGQGLQFLFEYFSETQRNKGNFPGRFSGRQFSNSRSEMNVSTLELGDSALYLCASSLSLAGGRDTQYFGPGTRLTVL.

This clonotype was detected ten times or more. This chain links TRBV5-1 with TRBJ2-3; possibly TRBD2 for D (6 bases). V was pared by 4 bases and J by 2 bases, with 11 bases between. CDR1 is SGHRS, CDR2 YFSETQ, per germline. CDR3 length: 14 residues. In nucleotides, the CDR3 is TGCGCCAGCAGCCAGGGACTTCACACAGATACGCAGTATTTT. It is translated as CASSQGLHTDTQYF.

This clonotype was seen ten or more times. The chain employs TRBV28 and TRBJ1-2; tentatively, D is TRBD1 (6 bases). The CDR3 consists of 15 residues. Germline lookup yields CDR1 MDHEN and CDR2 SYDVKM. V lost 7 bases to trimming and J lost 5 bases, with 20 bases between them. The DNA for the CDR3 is TGTGCCAGCACCCGGACAGCCCTCGGGACGTATGGCTACACCTTC. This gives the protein CASTRTALGTYGYTF.